This T cell receptor (beta chain) was documented in a study of blood T cell repertoires in COVID-19. On the study more broadly: Sites in the United States, Italy and Spain provided acute and convalescent COVID-19 samples.

The table lists this clone with a count of one. V shed 4 bases, J shed 8 bases, and the junction held 7 bases outside the gene matches. CDR3 size: 15 residues. CDR1 is LNHDA and CDR2 is SQIVND in the germline V gene (reference sequence). In the original workflow: Estimates of nucleated cell counts were drawn from the amplification of reference gene primers. The repertoire was sequenced with immunoSEQ multiplex PCR; TCRdb's copy has only in-frame clones and lacks some. D and trimming were read from the DNA, whereas the V and J calls and clone size are those reported in that table. The data contain roughly 130,000 clones, about 84% of them singletons.

The source material was peripheral blood. This receptor was taken from a woman aged 60-75 years with acute or convalescent COVID-19. The gene calls are TRBV19 and TRBJ1-4, with 10 bases fitting TRBD1. The CDR3 DNA follows: TGTGCCAGTAGTACCCCCGGGACAGGGGTCGAAAAACTGTTTTTT. Encoded protein: CASSTPGTGVEKLFF. Looking up the rest from reference TRBV19 and TRBJ1-4 gives the full variable domain: DGGITQSPKYLFRKEGQNVTLSCEQNLNHDAMYWYRQDPGQGLRLIYYSQIVNDFQKGDIAEGYSVSREKKESFPLTVTSAQKNPTAFYLCASSTPGTGVEKLFFGSGTQLSVL.